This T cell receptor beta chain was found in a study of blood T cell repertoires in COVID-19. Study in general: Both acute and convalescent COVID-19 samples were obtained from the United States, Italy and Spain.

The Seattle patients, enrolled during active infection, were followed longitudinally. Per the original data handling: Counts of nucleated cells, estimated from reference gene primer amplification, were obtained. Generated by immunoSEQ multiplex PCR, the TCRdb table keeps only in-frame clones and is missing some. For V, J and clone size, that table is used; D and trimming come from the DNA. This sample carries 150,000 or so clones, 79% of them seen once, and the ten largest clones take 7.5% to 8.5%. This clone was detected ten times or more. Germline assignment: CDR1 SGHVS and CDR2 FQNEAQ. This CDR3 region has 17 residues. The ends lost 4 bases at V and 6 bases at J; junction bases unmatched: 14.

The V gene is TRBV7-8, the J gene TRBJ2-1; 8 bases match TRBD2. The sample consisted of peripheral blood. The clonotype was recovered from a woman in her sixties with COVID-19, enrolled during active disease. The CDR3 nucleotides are TGTGCCAGCAGCTCGCCGGGGCGCGGGAGGAGACTCAATGAGCAGTTCTTC. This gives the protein CASSSPGRGRRLNEQFF.